A single sample gave rise to the 13 T cell receptor beta chains below, sequenced in a study of blood T cell repertoires in COVID-19. Assay: immunoSEQ multiplex PCR; the TCRdb copy retains only in-frame clones and omits some. The sample has some 87,000 clones; about 87% are singletons. Material: peripheral blood. These receptor sequences come from a human donor with COVID-19, enrolled during active disease. The donor label of this sample is uncertain.

The chain joins TRBV7-2 to TRBJ1-5; TRBD1 matches 8 bases. Per the germline V gene, CDR1 is SGHTA and CDR2 is FQGNSA. The CDR3 is 13 residues long. V was clipped by 5 bases and J by 7 bases; unmatched bases: 4. CDR3 in DNA: TGTGCCAGCAGCCTACAGGGGGACCAGCCCCAGCATTTT. Its protein is CASSLQGDQPQHF.

The chain couples TRBV12-3 or TRBV12-4 to TRBJ1-1; D is undetermined. The CDR3 has 11 amino acids. Trimming pared 1 base from V and 10 bases from J, leaving 7 bases between. CDR3 bases: TGTGCCAGCAGTTTAGGAGGAGGAGCTTTCTTT. Protein: CASSLGGGAFF.

The rearrangement uses TRBV29-1 and TRBJ1-1; weak D call: TRBD1 (5 bases). Germline CDR1 SQVTM, CDR2 ANQGSEA. The CDR3 is 13 amino acids. Trimming stripped 7 bases from V and 2 bases from J, with 14 bases between. Here the CDR3 DNA reads TGCAGCGCCGGCCGGGGGGACAACACTGAAGCTTTCTTT. Translation gives CSAGRGDNTEAFF. Based on the CDR3 plus reference TRBV29-1 and TRBJ1-1, the full variable domain is SAVISQKPSRDICQRGTSLTIQCQVDSQVTMMFWYRQQPGQSLTLIATANQGSEATYESGFVIDKFPISRPNLTFSTLTVSNMSPEDSSIYLCSAGRGDNTEAFFGQGTRLTVV.

The chain joins TRBV11-2 to TRBJ2-5; D might be TRBD2 (6 bases). Trimming stripped 8 bases from V and 3 bases from J, with 10 bases between. The CDR3 consists of 12 residues. CDR1 SGHAT and CDR2 FQNNGV come from the germline V gene. The CDR3: CASSWEEETQYF. The CDR3 nucleotides read TGTGCCAGCTCCTGGGAGGAAGAGACCCAGTACTTC.

This rearrangement joins TRBV20-1 to TRBJ1-6; tentative D call: TRBD1 (5 bases). Trimming pared 4 bases from V and 9 bases from J, leaving 13 bases between. Germline lookup yields CDR1 DFQATT and CDR2 SNEGSKA (reference sequence). This CDR3 has 13 residues. The CDR3 protein is CSANEFQGSPLHF. For the CDR3, the DNA is TGCAGTGCTAATGAATTCCAGGGTTCACCCCTCCACTTT.

The chain combines TRBV6-5 with TRBJ1-6; 9 nucleotides line up with TRBD1. With V trimmed by 10 bases and J by 5 bases, 6 bases remained unmatched. Germline CDR1 and CDR2: MNHEY and SVGAGI. The CDR3 is made up of 14 amino acids. The CDR3 DNA reads as TGTGCCACCGGGACAGGGTCGGATAATTCACCCCTCCACTTT. Translation gives CATGTGSDNSPLHF.

J is TRBJ1-1 and V is TRBV6-2 or TRBV6-3, with 8 bases matching TRBD1. Germline lookup yields CDR1 MNHEY and CDR2 SVGEGT. J was trimmed by 10 bases and V by 0 bases; bases with no gene match: 13. There are 16 residues in the CDR3. This CDR3 reads CASSYSASRTGRRAFF. CDR3 sequence (DNA): TGTGCCAGCAGTTACTCGGCGTCGAGGACAGGGCGGAGAGCTTTCTTT.

The chain carries TRBV5-6 and TRBJ1-1, with 8 bases aligning to TRBD1. V shed 4 bases and J 1 base; nucleotides not matched to a gene: 6. Germline CDR1 reads SGHDT; CDR2 reads YYEEEE. The CDR3 is made up of 15 amino acids. The CDR3 bases are TGTGCCAGCAGCCCCACGACAGGGGAGAACACTGAAGCTTTCTTT. Residues: CASSPTTGENTEAFF. Full variable domain (rest looked up from reference TRBV5-6 and TRBJ1-1): DAGVTQSPTHLIKTRGQQVTLRCSPKSGHDTVSWYQQALGQGPQFIFQYYEEEERQRGNFPDRFSGHQFPNYSSELNVNALLLGDSALYLCASSPTTGENTEAFFGQGTRLTVV.

The chain combines TRBV3-1 (or the pseudogene TRBV3-2) with TRBJ2-2, with D tentatively TRBD1 (5 bases). Trimming took 4 bases from V and 2 from J, leaving 14 bases between them. CDR3 length: 16 residues. Germline CDR1 and CDR2: LGHDT and YNNKEL (reference sequence). In nucleotides, the CDR3 is TGTGCCAGCAGCCTCGGAACAGGCGACAACACCGGGGAGCTGTTTTTT. It translates to CASSLGTGDNTGELFF.

The V call is TRBV6-5, the J call TRBJ1-2; possible D gene TRBD1, 5 bases. The V gene lost 6 bases and the J gene lost 0 bases, with 8 bases spanning the gap. CDR1 MNHEY and CDR2 SVGAGI come from the germline V gene. CDR3 length: 13 residues. The CDR3 is CASRDNANYGYTF. DNA of the CDR3: TGTGCCAGCAGGGACAATGCTAACTATGGCTACACCTTC.

This chain uses TRBV6-1 with TRBJ2-3; possibly TRBD1 for D (6 bases). The germline V and J ends were trimmed by 3 bases and 1 base, with 8 bases remaining between them. Germline V gene sequence: CDR1 MNHNS, CDR2 SASEGT. This CDR3 has 14 amino acids. The CDR3 region is CASSEDRRTDTQYF. CDR3 coding DNA: TGTGCCAGCAGTGAGGACAGACGCACAGATACGCAGTATTTT.

The rearrangement uses TRBV19 and TRBJ1-4; no definite D call. The CDR3 has 13 residues. CDR1 is LNHDA and CDR2 is SQIVND in the germline V gene (reference sequence). The ends were cut back, 10 bases at V and 5 bases at J, with 14 bases in the middle. The CDR3 protein is CATRRGPNEKLFF. The CDR3 coding sequence is TGTGCCACCCGAAGAGGTCCAAATGAAAAACTGTTTTTT.

This clone was observed once. V and J are TRBV20-1 and TRBJ1-1; TRBD1 matches at 10 bases. With 3 bases clipped from V and 1 base from J, the junction kept 26 bases outside the gene matches. CDR3 size: 22 residues. From germline, CDR1 is DFQATT and CDR2 SNEGSKA (reference sequence). The DNA of the CDR3 is TGCAGTGCTAGTTCGTATTTTATCGTCGGGTCGAAAAGACAGGGGGCGAACACTGAAGCTTTCTTT. It encodes CSASSYFIVGSKRQGANTEAFF.